The 27 T cell receptor beta chains given below trace back to one sample, sequenced in a study of blood T cell repertoires in COVID-19. The assay was immunoSEQ multiplex PCR, and TCRdb's table has in-frame clones only and misses some. The repertoire holds roughly 80,000 clones, with roughly 91% as singletons. What was sequenced was peripheral blood. All receptors derive from a woman in her forties or fifties in a cohort sampled during active COVID-19.

The chain employs TRBV5-4 and TRBJ1-1; D unresolved. Deletions cut 1 base from V and 3 bases from J, with 13 bases between. The CDR3 is 15 residues long. Germline V gene lookup returns CDR1 SGHNT and CDR2 YYREEE (reference sequence). For the CDR3, the DNA is TGTGCCAGCAGCTTGAGAGAGGTGGGTGACACTGAAGCTTTCTTT. This translates into CASSLREVGDTEAFF. Based on the CDR3 plus reference TRBV5-4 and TRBJ1-1, the full variable domain is ETGVTQSPTHLIKTRGQQVTLRCSSQSGHNTVSWYQQALGQGPQFIFQYYREEENGRGNFPPRFSGLQFPNYSSELNVNALELDDSALYLCASSLREVGDTEAFFGQGTRLTVV.

The chain recombines TRBV3-1 (or the pseudogene TRBV3-2) with TRBJ2-1; tentatively, D is TRBD1 (5 bases). Germline V gives CDR1 LGHDT, CDR2 YNNKEL (reference sequence). The V end was cut by 2 bases, the J end by 10 bases, with 9 bases between. CDR3 length equals 12 residues. The DNA of the CDR3 is TGTGCCAGCAGCCAATCAAGGGGAGAGCAGTTCTTC. Its translation: CASSQSRGEQFF.

J is TRBJ2-7 and V is TRBV6-5, with TRBD1 matching 7 bases. This CDR3 is 15 amino acids long. Germline lookup yields CDR1 MNHEY and CDR2 SVGAGI. The ends lost 1 base at V and 7 bases at J; junction bases unmatched: 10. This CDR3 reads CASSYLAEGASEQYF. CDR3 in DNA: TGTGCCAGCAGTTACTTGGCCGAGGGGGCGAGTGAGCAGTACTTC.

The chain has TRBV21-1 and TRBJ1-2; the table's D call, TRBD1, was not checked against the DNA. TRBV21-1 is a pseudogene segment. The CDR3 covers 15 residues. This chain's CDR3 is CASHGGDRADFGYTF. The CDR3 DNA reads TGTGCCAGCCACGGGGGCGACAGGGCGGACTTTGGCTACACCTTC.

The chain recombines TRBV4-1 with TRBJ1-2, with D maybe TRBD1 (6 bases). The CDR3 consists of 15 residues. Between the trimmed V and J ends, which lost 2 bases and 3 bases, there was a span of 13 bases. Germline V gene data show CDR1 as MGHRA and CDR2 as YSYEKL. The CDR3 DNA reads TGCGCCAGCAGCCAACCAACTACAGGGCACTATGGCTACACCTTC. It encodes CASSQPTTGHYGYTF.

The chain has TRBV21-1 and TRBJ1-2. TRBV21-1 is given as a pseudogene. The CDR3 loop spans 16 amino acids. The DNA for the CDR3 is TGTGCCAGCAGCCCGAAGATGATTCCCGCGGTAGGAGGCTACACCTTC. It is translated as CASSPKMIPAVGGYTF.

This clone showed up just once. The chain links TRBV7-3 to TRBJ2-1; the match to TRBD2 covers 7 bases. The germline V gene has CDR1 SGHTA and CDR2 FQGTGA. CDR3 length: 15 residues. V shed 0 bases and J 6 bases; nucleotides not matched to a gene: 5. The CDR3 DNA sequence: TGTGCCAGCAGCTTAACAGCGGGGATTTTCAATGAGCAGTTCTTC. Protein sequence: CASSLTAGIFNEQFF.

The V gene is TRBV12-3 or TRBV12-4, the J gene TRBJ2-7, with D perhaps TRBD1 (6 bases). The CDR3 covers 13 residues. The ends were cut back, 3 bases at V and 6 bases at J, with 12 bases in the middle. CDR3 in DNA: TGTGCCAGCAGTTTTTCAGGGGCGGTCGAGCAGTACTTC. It is translated as CASSFSGAVEQYF.

This chain connects TRBV3-1 (or the pseudogene TRBV3-2) to TRBJ2-3; D unclear. V lost 2 bases, J lost 4 bases, and 4 bases lay in between. CDR1 is LGHDT and CDR2 is YNNKEL in the germline V gene (reference sequence). The CDR3 contains 12 residues. CDR3 nucleotide sequence: TGTGCCAGCAGCCAATTCGCAGATACGCAGTATTTT. Its translation: CASSQFADTQYF.

The V call is TRBV10-1, the J call TRBJ1-1, with D tentatively TRBD1 (6 bases). CDR3 length equals 14 residues. Trimming shortened V by 4 bases and J by 7 bases, and 16 bases separated the two germline ends. Germline lookup yields CDR1 WNHNN and CDR2 SYGVQD (reference sequence). The CDR3, as DNA: TGCGCCAGCAGTGCTTACAGGGAAGGCGGTGAAGCTTTCTTT. It specifies CASSAYREGGEAFF.

V is TRBV6-4 and J is TRBJ1-6; D is ambiguous. V lost 3 bases to trimming and J lost 5 bases, with 8 bases between them. Germline V CDR1 and CDR2: MRHNA, SNTAGT. There are 14 residues in the CDR3. The DNA for the CDR3 is TGTGCCAGCAGTGAGGGCAGGAATAATTCACCCCTCCACTTT. This translates into CASSEGRNNSPLHF.

Comments on this clone: A read error may account for a junction end that differs from germline. This chain uses TRBV4-1 with TRBJ2-1; weak D call: TRBD2 (7 bases). This CDR3 spans 13 amino acids. The germline V gene encodes CDR1 MGHRA and CDR2 YSYEKL. CDR3 DNA sequence: TGCGCCAGCAGCCAAGATAGGGGGAGGGGGGAGGTCTTC. Its protein product is CASSQDRGRGEVF.

This clone was detected once. The chain carries TRBV7-9 and TRBJ2-3, with a weak D call TRBD2 (6 bases). The CDR3 contains 16 residues. V lost 8 bases and J 0 bases, leaving 18 bases between the germline ends. Germline loops: CDR1 SEHNR, CDR2 FQNEAQ (reference sequence). Written as DNA, the CDR3 is TGTGCCAGCGGATCCCTGGGGACTTTTAGCACAGATACGCAGTATTTT. It is translated as CASGSLGTFSTDTQYF.

This rearrangement joins TRBV7-9 to TRBJ2-2; TRBD2 matches at 12 bases. V lost 4 bases and J lost 7; bases outside the gene matches: 4. The length of the CDR3 is 15 residues. The germline CDR1 and CDR2 sequences are SEHNR and FQNEAQ (reference sequence). The DNA for the CDR3 is TGTGCCAGCAGCTCCGGACTAGCGGGAATCGGGGAGCTGTTTTTT. Translation gives CASSSGLAGIGELFF.

The rearrangement joins TRBV7-3 to TRBJ1-2; 7 bases agree with TRBD1. In germline, CDR1 is SGHTA, CDR2 FQGTGA. J was trimmed by 4 bases and V by 2 bases; bases with no gene match: 4. The CDR3 runs 14 residues. CDR3 bases: TGTGCCAGCAGCTTAGACAGGGAAGGCTATGGCTACACCTTC. It translates to CASSLDREGYGYTF.

The V gene is TRBV5-1, the J gene TRBJ2-5, with a weak D call TRBD1 (6 bases). This CDR3 comprises 14 residues. Trimming stripped 0 bases from V and 4 bases from J, with 10 bases between. Germline loops: CDR1 SGHRS, CDR2 YFSETQ. CDR3 sequence reads: CASSLDRAGETQYF. In nucleotides, the CDR3 is TGCGCCAGCAGCTTGGACAGGGCGGGAGAGACCCAGTACTTC.

V usage is TRBV5-1 and J usage is TRBJ1-4; D perhaps matches TRBD1 (5 bases). Germline loops: CDR1 SGHRS, CDR2 YFSETQ. Trimming left V 0 bases short and J 3 bases short, with 12 bases between. The length of the CDR3 is 16 residues. The CDR3 loop is CASSLAQGAANEKLFF. CDR3 DNA sequence: TGCGCCAGCAGCTTGGCCCAGGGCGCGGCTAATGAAAAACTGTTTTTT.

The chain joins TRBV9 to TRBJ1-1, with 7 nucleotides matching TRBD1. The CDR3 runs 14 residues. CDR1 and CDR2 (germline): SGDLS, YYNGEE. V was clipped by 4 bases and J by 5 bases; unmatched bases: 8. This chain's CDR3 is CASSPQTGFTEAFF. The CDR3 DNA reads as TGTGCCAGCAGCCCCCAGACAGGGTTTACTGAAGCTTTCTTT.

This clone was counted a few times. The rearrangement links TRBV19 to TRBJ2-6; TRBD1 agrees at 7 bases. The CDR3 runs 15 residues. Germline V gene sequence: CDR1 LNHDA, CDR2 SQIVND (reference sequence). V dropped 3 bases and J dropped 2; count of bases not matched to a gene: 1. CDR3 nucleotide sequence: TGTGCCAGTAGTATCGGACAGGCTGGGGCCAACGTCCTGACTTTC. Residues: CASSIGQAGANVLTF.

The chain carries TRBV28 and TRBJ1-2, with 10 nucleotides matching TRBD1. Germline CDR1 MDHEN, CDR2 SYDVKM. The V gene end was trimmed by 6 bases and the J gene end by 5 bases; junction bases not matched to a gene: 12. CDR3 length equals 16 residues. CDR3 loop: CASSAQGQGPIYGYTF. The CDR3, as DNA: TGTGCCAGCAGCGCTCAGGGACAGGGGCCGATTTATGGCTACACCTTC.

The chain carries TRBV18 and TRBJ2-7; D not resolved. Germline CDR1 and CDR2: KGHSH and LQKENI. Trimming cost V 2 bases and J 2 bases, with 4 bases left between them. This CDR3 spans 12 amino acids. CDR3 nucleotide sequence: TGTGCCAGCTCACCATCAACCTACGAGCAGTACTTC. Translation: CASSPSTYEQYF.

The V and J genes are TRBV3-1 (or the pseudogene TRBV3-2) and TRBJ1-2, with D possibly being TRBD1 (5 bases). The germline V and J ends were trimmed by 3 bases and 8 bases, with 13 bases remaining between them. The CDR3 totals 13 residues. Germline V gives CDR1 LGHDT, CDR2 YNNKEL (reference sequence). Here the CDR3 DNA reads TGTGCCAGCAGCCACGACAGAAGTCGGGGCTACACCTTC. Translation gives CASSHDRSRGYTF.

This clone was seen only once. The J gene is TRBJ2-1, the V gene TRBV19; 7 bases map to TRBD2. The CDR3 loop spans 15 amino acids. The J segment lost 4 bases and the V segment lost 1 base, leaving 4 bases of the junction unmatched. Germline V gene sequence: CDR1 LNHDA, CDR2 SQIVND (reference sequence). Written as DNA, the CDR3 is TGTGCCAGTAGTATAGTGAGCGGGGCTTACAATGAGCAGTTCTTC. Its protein product is CASSIVSGAYNEQFF.

This clone was recorded once. This chain connects TRBV24-1 to TRBJ2-1, with a tentative D call TRBD2 (5 bases). The V end was cut by 1 base, the J end by 8 bases, with 23 bases between. CDR1 and CDR2 from the germline V gene are KGHDR and SFDVKD. There are 18 residues in the CDR3. CDR3 sequence: CATSDLKSGLPGGDEQFF. CDR3 nucleotide sequence: TGTGCCACCAGTGATTTAAAATCCGGACTCCCCGGTGGGGATGAGCAGTTCTTC.

This sequence joins TRBV4-1 and TRBJ2-4; D is unresolved. CDR1 is MGHRA and CDR2 is YSYEKL in the germline V gene. V was pared by 1 base and J by 0 bases, with 7 bases between. The CDR3 length is 15 residues. Written as DNA, the CDR3 is TGCGCCAGCAGCCAAGTAGGAGTAGCCAAAAACATTCAGTACTTC. Its protein product is CASSQVGVAKNIQYF.

V is TRBV7-6 and J is TRBJ2-3; 8 bases match TRBD2. The V gene end was trimmed by 4 bases and the J gene end by 10 bases; junction bases not matched to a gene: 16. There are 16 residues in the CDR3. From germline, CDR1 is SGHVS and CDR2 FNYEAQ. CDR3 bases: TGTGCCAGCAGCTCATCTACGGGACTAGGACCGTTAGCGCAGTATTTT. Translating gives CASSSSTGLGPLAQYF.

The V call is TRBV27, the J call TRBJ1-5, with TRBD1 matching over 10 bases. With V trimmed by 8 bases and J by 4 bases, 11 bases remained unmatched. The germline CDR1 and CDR2 sequences are MNHEY and SMNVEV (reference sequence). The CDR3 is made up of 16 amino acids. This CDR3 is CASGIRQGAGNQPQHF. In DNA form, the CDR3 reads TGTGCCAGCGGAATAAGACAGGGGGCTGGTAATCAGCCCCAGCATTTT.